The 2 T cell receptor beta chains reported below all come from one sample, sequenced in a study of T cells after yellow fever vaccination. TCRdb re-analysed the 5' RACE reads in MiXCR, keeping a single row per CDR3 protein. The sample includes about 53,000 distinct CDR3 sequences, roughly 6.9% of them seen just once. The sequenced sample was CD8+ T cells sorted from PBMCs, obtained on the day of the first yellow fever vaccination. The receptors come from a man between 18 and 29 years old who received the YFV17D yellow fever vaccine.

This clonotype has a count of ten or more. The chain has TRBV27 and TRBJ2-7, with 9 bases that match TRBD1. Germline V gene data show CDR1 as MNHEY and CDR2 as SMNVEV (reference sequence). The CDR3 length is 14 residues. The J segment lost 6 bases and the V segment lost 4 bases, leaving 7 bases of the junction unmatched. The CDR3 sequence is CASSSTGQGGEQYF. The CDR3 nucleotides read TGTGCCAGCAGTTCTACGGGACAGGGCGGCGAGCAGTACTTC.

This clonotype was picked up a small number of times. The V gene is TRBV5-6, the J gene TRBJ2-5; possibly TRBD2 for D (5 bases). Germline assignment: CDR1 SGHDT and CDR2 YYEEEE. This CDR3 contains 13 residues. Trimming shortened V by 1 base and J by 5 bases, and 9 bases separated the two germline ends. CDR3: CASSLSGLETQYF. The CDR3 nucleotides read TGTGCCAGCAGCTTGTCGGGGTTGGAGACCCAGTACTTC.